The source of this T cell receptor beta chain is a study of T cell clones after liver transplantation. V was cut by 0 bases and J by 4 bases, with 13 bases left in between. Germline V gene sequence: CDR1 SGDLS, CDR2 YYNGEE. There are 16 residues in the CDR3. Only in-frame clones appear in the TCRdb table, and some are missing; sequencing was by immunoSEQ multiplex PCR. The sample lists tens of thousands of clones; 86% were seen once. Sequenced here: CD8+ T cells from blood, sampled 12 months after liver transplant. The V and J genes are TRBV9 and TRBJ2-2; tentatively, D is TRBD1 (6 bases). This receptor was obtained from a human patient who received a liver transplant. The graft donor may be the source of some T cells. The CDR3 bases are TGTGCCAGCAGCGTAGAGTTTACAGGGATCACCGGGGAGCTGTTTTTT. Amino acid sequence: CASSVEFTGITGELFF.